This entry describes one T cell receptor (beta chain). Its antigen remains unidentified. Every sorted population was more than 95% pure. Expressed TCRB transcripts were sequenced after all isolated RNA was converted to cDNA. Assay: immunoSEQ multiplex PCR; the TCRdb copy retains only in-frame clones and omits some. The profile shows about 220,000 clones, approximately 11% of them singletons. The CDR3 loop spans 16 amino acids. The data stem from a study of beta chain features in type 1 diabetes. Turning to the study itself: In all, approximately 100,000,000 sorted cells from all samples were analyzed.

Study-wide findings and caveats: The influence of HLA type on TCRB rearrangement stayed undetermined. For patients and controls alike, PCR might favor shorter templates to the same degree.

Sample: central memory CD4+ T cells from blood. The TCR comes from a young man in good health. V is TRBV1 and J is TRBJ2-5; TRBD2, the table's D call, lacks a check against the DNA. TRBV1 is noted as a pseudogene. The CDR3 DNA reads as TGCACCAGCAGCCTTCGTTCGGTACTAGCGGGAGAGACCCAGTACTTC. Amino acid sequence: CTSSLRSVLAGETQYF.